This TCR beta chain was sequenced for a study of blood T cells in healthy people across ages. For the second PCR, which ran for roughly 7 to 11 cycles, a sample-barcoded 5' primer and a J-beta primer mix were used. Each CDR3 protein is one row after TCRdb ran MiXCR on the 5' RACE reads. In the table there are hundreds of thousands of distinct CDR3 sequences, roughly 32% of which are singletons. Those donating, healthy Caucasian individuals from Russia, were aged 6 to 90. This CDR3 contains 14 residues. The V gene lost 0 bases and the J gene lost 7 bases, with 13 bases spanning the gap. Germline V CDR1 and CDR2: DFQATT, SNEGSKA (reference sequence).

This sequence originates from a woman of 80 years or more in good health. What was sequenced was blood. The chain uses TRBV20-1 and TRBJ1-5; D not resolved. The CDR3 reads CSARDRGESQPQHF. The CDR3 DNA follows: TGCAGTGCTAGAGATCGAGGAGAAAGCCAGCCCCAGCATTTT.